The rows below give T cell receptor beta chains drawn from one sample of a study of CD8 T cells in ankylosing spondylitis. One entry per CDR3 protein results from TCRdb running MiXCR on the 5' RACE reads. The data hold approximately 540,000 distinct CDR3 sequences, with 9.5% to 15% observed a single time. The sample comprised blood, either unsorted or a sorted T cell fraction (not recorded which). The receptors derive from a male donor with ankylosing spondylitis. Both conserved end residues are part of each CDR3. Fields, in order: V gene, clone size, J gene, D gene, CDR3 protein, CDR3 DNA. The D gene is left open where the match is weak. The listing skips clone size in some rows; elsewhere it reads once, few, many or a size class.

v_call: TRBV7-9
clone_size: many
j_call: TRBJ2-1
d_call: TRBD2
cdr3_aa: CASSLARGGMEYNEQFF
cdr3_nt: TGTGCCAGCAGCTTAGCGCGGGGGGGTATGGAGTACAATGAGCAGTTCTTC

v_call: TRBV11-2
clone_size: .
j_call: TRBJ2-1
d_call: TRBD1
cdr3_aa: CASSLGTGIYNEQFF
cdr3_nt: TGTGCCAGCAGCTTAGGGACAGGTATTTACAATGAGCAGTTCTTC

v_call: TRBV20-1
clone_size: .
j_call: TRBJ1-4
d_call: .
cdr3_aa: CSARDSVAELFF
cdr3_nt: TGCAGTGCTAGAGATTCAGTGGCGGAACTGTTTTTT

v_call: TRBV7-9
clone_size: many
j_call: TRBJ2-3
d_call: .
cdr3_aa: CASSLATAGGDTQYF
cdr3_nt: TGTGCCAGCAGCTTAGCGACAGCCGGGGGCGATACGCAGTATTTT

v_call: TRBV24-1
clone_size: many
j_call: TRBJ2-5
d_call: .
cdr3_aa: CATSDFPPQETQYF
cdr3_nt: TGTGCCACCAGTGATTTCCCGCCACAAGAGACCCAGTACTTC

v_call: TRBV7-8
clone_size: .
j_call: TRBJ2-6
d_call: TRBD1
cdr3_aa: CASSFGPPRQGATGANVLTF
cdr3_nt: TGTGCCAGCAGTTTCGGTCCACCGAGACAGGGGGCAACTGGGGCCAACGTCCTGACTTTC

v_call: TRBV11-1
clone_size: .
j_call: TRBJ2-3
d_call: TRBD2
cdr3_aa: CASSSGTSGREYGTDTQYF
cdr3_nt: TGTGCCAGCAGCTCCGGGACTAGCGGGAGGGAATACGGCACAGATACGCAGTATTTT

v_call: TRBV25-1
clone_size: few
j_call: TRBJ2-5
d_call: TRBD2
cdr3_aa: CASKRLAGGGGETQYF
cdr3_nt: TGTGCCAGCAAGCGGCTAGCGGGAGGTGGAGGGGAGACCCAGTACTTC

v_call: TRBV5-6
clone_size: .
j_call: TRBJ2-7
d_call: TRBD2
cdr3_aa: CASSLGLAGGRSYEQYF
cdr3_nt: TGTGCCAGCAGCCTGGGACTAGCGGGAGGGCGTTCCTACGAGCAGTACTTC

v_call: TRBV11-2
clone_size: many
j_call: TRBJ1-2
d_call: .
cdr3_aa: CASSPGGGGGYTF
cdr3_nt: TGTGCCAGCAGTCCAGGAGGAGGTGGGGGCTACACCTTC

v_call: TRBV6-1
clone_size: .
j_call: TRBJ2-2
d_call: .
cdr3_aa: CASTPRPDTGELFF
cdr3_nt: TGTGCCAGCACTCCCCGGCCCGACACCGGGGAGCTGTTTTTT

v_call: TRBV11-2
clone_size: few
j_call: TRBJ1-1
d_call: .
cdr3_aa: CASRLVGEAFF
cdr3_nt: TGTGCCAGCAGACTGGTAGGTGAAGCTTTCTTT

v_call: TRBV10-3
clone_size: many
j_call: TRBJ2-3
d_call: .
cdr3_aa: CAITRDPSTDTQYF
cdr3_nt: TGTGCCATCACGAGGGACCCAAGCACAGATACGCAGTATTTT